This T cell receptor (beta chain) was sequenced during a study of cytomegalovirus exposure and HLA in healthy donors. Study-wide results and limits: The likely explanation for a cluster of highly shared sequence variants was sequencing artifact.

Concerning this clone itself: The antigen remains unidentified.

With 60 Vbeta and 13 Jbeta primers, the PCR was carried out. TCRdb's table, derived via immunoSEQ multiplex PCR, lists solely in-frame clones and lacks some. This repertoire shows 150,000 to 200,000 clones, approximately 85% found once; its top ten account for approximately 8.5%. The sequencing input was PBMCs. The sequence was collected from a man aged 18 to 35 in good health and CMV-seropositive.

CDR3 sequence: CSVEGGLGGGYQETQYF. CDR3 nucleotide sequence: TGCAGCGTTGAAGGCGGCCTCGGCGGAGGGTATCAAGAGACCCAGTACTTC. The J gene is TRBJ2-5, the V gene TRBV29-1, with TRBD2 as a possible D gene (6 bases). The CDR3 is 17 amino acids. The V gene lost 1 base and the J gene lost 2 bases, with 20 bases spanning the gap. Germline V gene sequence: CDR1 SQVTM, CDR2 ANQGSEA.